This paragraph reports one T cell receptor (beta chain). As yet, its antigen is unknown. The source of the sample is a study of cytomegalovirus exposure and HLA in healthy donors. Study-level information: Early on, a data release was issued that held some 85 million unique TCRs from HLA-typed donors. Study results and limitations: Being productive about 87% or about 30% of the time was typical of most TCR beta V segments in an earlier analysis. Later analysis identified several of the most significant clusters that appeared linked to common viral pathogens.

The V end lost 3 bases, the J end lost 11 bases, and 15 bases lay between the germline ends. The CDR3 has 13 residues. CDR1 MGHRA and CDR2 YSYEKL come from the germline V gene. PCR primers comprised 60 Vbeta and 13 Jbeta primers. Profiled with immunoSEQ multiplex PCR; TCRdb holds only in-frame clones, not every one. Of around 150,000 clones in the sample, about 75% were seen once. Source material: PBMCs. This clonotype was obtained from a man aged 18 to 30 in good health and CMV-seropositive. The chain links TRBV4-1 to TRBJ2-3, with D possibly matching TRBD2 (5 bases). CDR3 bases: TGCGCCAGCAGCCATTGGACTGGCGCCCAGCAGTATTTT. Encoded protein: CASSHWTGAQQYF.